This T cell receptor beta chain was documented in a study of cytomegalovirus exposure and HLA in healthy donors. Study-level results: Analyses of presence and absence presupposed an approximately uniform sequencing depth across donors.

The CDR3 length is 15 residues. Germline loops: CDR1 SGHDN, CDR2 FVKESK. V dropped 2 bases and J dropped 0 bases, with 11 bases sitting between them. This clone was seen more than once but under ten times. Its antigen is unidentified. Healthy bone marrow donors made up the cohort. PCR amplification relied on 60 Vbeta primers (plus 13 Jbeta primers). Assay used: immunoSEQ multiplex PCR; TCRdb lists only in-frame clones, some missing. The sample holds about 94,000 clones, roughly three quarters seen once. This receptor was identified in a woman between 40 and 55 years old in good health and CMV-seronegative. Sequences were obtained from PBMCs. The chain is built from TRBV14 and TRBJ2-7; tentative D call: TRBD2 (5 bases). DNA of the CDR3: TGTGCCAGCAGCCAAACCCGGGGAGACTCCTACGAGCAGTACTTC. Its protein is CASSQTRGDSYEQYF. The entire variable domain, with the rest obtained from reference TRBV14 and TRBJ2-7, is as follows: EAGVTQFPSHSVIEKGQTVTLRCDPISGHDNLYWYRRVMGKEIKFLLHFVKESKQDESGMPNNRFLAERTGGTYSTLKVQPAELEDSGVYFCASSQTRGDSYEQYFGPGTRLTVT.